Listed below are T cell receptor beta chains from one sample, sequenced in a study of CD8 T cells in Susac syndrome. One entry per CDR3 protein, called by TCRdb with MiXCR from the immunoSEQ multiplex PCR reads. The table lists some 120,000 distinct CDR3 sequences, over 85% of them singletons. What was sequenced was CD4+ T cells from PBMCs. The source of these receptors is a human donor in good health. The CDR3 runs from the conserved cysteine through the conserved F or W. D genes are given only for firm matches. Size is omitted from some rows. Given values are once, few, many or a class for expanded clones.

V	D	J	size	CDR3	DNA
TRBV3-1	.	TRBJ1-5	.	CASSQDSLNQPQHF	TGTGCCAGCAGCCAAGATTCCCTTAATCAGCCCCAGCATTTT
TRBV27	.	TRBJ1-3	.	CASSSTTPYRGNTIYF	TGTGCCAGCAGTTCAACAACCCCTTATCGGGGAAACACCATATATTTT
TRBV6-2/TRBV6-3	TRBD1	TRBJ2-6	.	CASSSTGGPGANVLTF	TGTGCCAGCAGTTCGACAGGGGGTCCTGGGGCCAACGTCCTGACTTTC
TRBV25-1	.	TRBJ2-5	.	CASSLTGHRGETQYF	TGTGCCAGCAGTCTGACGGGTCACCGAGGGGAGACCCAGTACTTC
TRBV9	TRBD1	TRBJ1-2	.	CASSTTGVSNYGYTF	TGTGCCAGCAGCACGACAGGGGTGTCTAACTATGGCTACACCTTC
TRBV23-1	TRBD1	TRBJ2-1	.	CASSHERTGNNEQFF	TGCGCCAGCAGCCACGAGAGGACAGGGAACAATGAGCAGTTCTTC
TRBV6-2/TRBV6-3	.	TRBJ1-1	once	CASSYAGRTEAFF	TGTGCCAGCAGTTACGCCGGCAGGACTGAAGCTTTCTTT
TRBV20-1	.	TRBJ2-1	.	CSARDWGAGTPEQFF	TGCAGTGCTAGAGACTGGGGGGCGGGGACTCCGGAGCAGTTCTTC
TRBV3-1	.	TRBJ2-5	.	CASSPGGTPGTQYF	TGTGCCAGCAGCCCGGGTGGGACACCCGGGACCCAGTACTTC
TRBV7-9	.	TRBJ2-7	.	CASSFHQGNYEQYF	TGTGCCAGCAGCTTCCACCAGGGGAACTACGAGCAGTACTTC
TRBV3-1	.	TRBJ2-2	.	CASSGYAGGELFF	TGTGCCAGCAGCGGGTACGCGGGCGGGGAGCTGTTTTTT
TRBV25-1	.	TRBJ1-4	.	CASSEGGRGEKLFF	TGTGCCAGCAGCGAAGGGGGGCGCGGTGAAAAACTGTTTTTT
TRBV5-4	.	TRBJ1-1	.	CASSPTGRNTEAFF	TGTGCCAGCAGCCCGACAGGTCGGAACACTGAAGCTTTCTTT
TRBV12-3/TRBV12-4	TRBD2	TRBJ2-2	.	CASSGLAGSHTGELFF	TGTGCCAGCAGTGGACTAGCGGGCAGTCACACCGGGGAGCTGTTTTTT
TRBV12-3/TRBV12-4	.	TRBJ1-5	.	CASSFLGQPQHF	TGTGCCAGCAGTTTTCTGGGGCAGCCCCAGCATTTT
TRBV7-9	.	TRBJ2-1	.	CASRYEGGGYNEQFF	TGTGCCAGCAGGTACGAGGGAGGGGGCTACAATGAGCAGTTCTTC
TRBV7-2	TRBD2	TRBJ2-1	.	CASSLAVAGAHEQFF	TGTGCCAGCAGCCTTGCCGTAGCGGGAGCCCATGAGCAGTTCTTC
TRBV9	.	TRBJ1-2	few	CASSVDPGNYGYTF	TGTGCCAGCAGCGTAGATCCAGGAAACTATGGCTACACCTTC
TRBV30	.	TRBJ2-7	once	CAWSVGQSYEQYF	TGTGCCTGGAGTGTAGGGCAGTCCTACGAGCAGTACTTC
TRBV3-1	TRBD1	TRBJ1-2	once	CASSQEDRADGYTF	TGTGCCAGCAGCCAGGAGGACAGGGCGGATGGCTACACCTTC
TRBV4-1	.	TRBJ2-7	.	CASSHPNPYEQYF	TGCGCCAGCAGCCATCCCAACCCCTACGAGCAGTACTTC
TRBV6-4	TRBD2	TRBJ2-1	.	CASSAFSGRIEQFF	TGTGCCAGCAGTGCCTTTAGCGGGAGGATTGAGCAGTTCTTC
TRBV20-1	.	TRBJ1-5	.	CSARRGHSNQPQHF	TGCAGTGCCCGCCGGGGACATAGCAATCAGCCCCAGCATTTT
TRBV20-1	.	TRBJ1-5	.	CSASAGGNSNQPQHF	TGCAGTGCTAGTGCGGGAGGGAACAGCAATCAGCCCCAGCATTTT
TRBV29-1	TRBD1	TRBJ2-3	.	CSAWTGEDTQYF	TGCAGCGCCTGGACAGGGGAAGATACGCAGTATTTT
TRBV29-1	.	TRBJ2-1	.	CSRSLYNEQFF	TGCAGCCGGTCTCTTTACAATGAGCAGTTCTTC
TRBV3-1	.	TRBJ1-2	.	CASSQSDRNYGYTF	TGTGCCAGCAGCCAGTCGGACAGAAACTATGGCTACACCTTC
TRBV4-1	.	TRBJ1-2	.	CASSQFLGAGRGYTF	TGCGCCAGCAGCCAATTTCTCGGGGCAGGCCGCGGCTACACCTTC
TRBV19	TRBD1	TRBJ2-1	.	CASTPRDRGTYNEQFF	TGTGCCAGTACTCCTCGGGACAGGGGTACTTACAATGAGCAGTTCTTC
TRBV7-2	TRBD2	TRBJ2-3	.	CASSSMGGTSGRRDTQYF	TGTGCCAGCAGCTCAATGGGTGGGACTAGCGGGAGGAGGGATACGCAGTATTTT
TRBV5-1	.	TRBJ2-5	.	CASSLSQGYETQYF	TGCGCCAGCAGCTTGTCCCAGGGCTACGAGACCCAGTACTTC
TRBV19	.	TRBJ1-4	few	CASTRDHSEKLFF	TGTGCCAGTACCCGAGACCACAGTGAAAAACTGTTTTTT
TRBV29-1	.	TRBJ1-2	.	CSVDWQDYGYTF	TGCAGCGTTGATTGGCAAGACTATGGCTACACCTTC
TRBV5-1	.	TRBJ1-1	.	CASSHLPGEDTEAFF	TGCGCCAGCAGCCATCTTCCCGGGGAGGACACTGAAGCTTTCTTT
TRBV6-5	.	TRBJ1-2	.	CASSLTDLYGYTF	TGTGCCAGCAGCCTTACAGACCTCTATGGCTACACCTTC
TRBV18	.	TRBJ2-7	few	CASSPPLREQYF	TGTGCCAGCTCACCACCGCTCCGCGAGCAGTACTTC
TRBV7-9	.	TRBJ2-2	.	CASSRPRGRNLTGELFF	TGTGCCAGCAGCCGCCCCCGGGGGCGGAATCTCACCGGGGAGCTGTTTTTT
TRBV5-1	.	TRBJ1-1	.	CASSLAVGGNTEAFF	TGCGCCAGCAGCTTGGCCGTAGGGGGAAACACTGAAGCTTTCTTT
TRBV2	.	TRBJ2-3	.	CASSRRSSTDTQYF	TGTGCCAGCAGTCGCAGGTCTAGCACAGATACGCAGTATTTT
TRBV11-2	.	TRBJ2-7	.	CASSSRRGGEQYF	TGTGCCAGCAGCTCCCGACGGGGCGGCGAGCAGTACTTC
TRBV2	TRBD2	TRBJ2-3	.	CASRNPTSGTGDTQYF	TGTGCCAGCAGAAACCCGACTAGCGGGACTGGGGATACGCAGTATTTT
TRBV18	.	TRBJ2-2	.	CASSPERRGELFF	TGTGCCAGCTCACCAGAACGTCGAGGGGAGCTGTTTTTT
TRBV6-5	.	TRBJ1-1	.	CASSYSSPGGYPEAFF	TGTGCCAGCAGTTACTCTAGTCCAGGCGGTTACCCTGAAGCTTTCTTT
TRBV12-3/TRBV12-4	.	TRBJ1-5	.	CASSFRDSNQPQHF	TGTGCCAGCAGTTTTCGTGACAGCAATCAGCCCCAGCATTTT
TRBV21-1	.	TRBJ1-1	.	CASSKWTDEGTEAFF	TGTGCCAGCAGCAAATGGACAGACGAGGGCACTGAAGCTTTCTTT
TRBV30	.	TRBJ1-3	.	CAWSVGQPGNTIYF	TGTGCCTGGAGTGTAGGTCAACCTGGAAACACCATATATTTT
TRBV7-9	.	TRBJ1-1	.	CASSLVPRRDTEAFF	TGTGCCAGCAGCTTAGTCCCGCGCAGGGACACTGAAGCTTTCTTT
TRBV7-2	.	TRBJ1-2	.	CASSLEGGIGGYTF	TGTGCCAGCAGCTTAGAGGGGGGTATTGGTGGCTACACCTTC
TRBV20-1	TRBD2	TRBJ2-3	.	CSAPTLAGSADTQYF	TGCAGTGCCCCGACTCTAGCGGGATCGGCAGATACGCAGTATTTT
TRBV3-1	.	TRBJ1-1	.	CASSQGVAEAFF	TGTGCCAGCAGCCAAGGGGTCGCTGAAGCTTTCTTT
TRBV19	.	TRBJ1-2	.	CASSRQDFGYTF	TGTGCCAGTAGTCGACAGGATTTCGGCTACACCTTC
TRBV10-3	.	TRBJ2-6	.	CAISDHGVAGANVLTF	TGTGCCATCAGTGACCATGGGGTAGCTGGGGCCAACGTCCTGACTTTC
TRBV12-3/TRBV12-4	.	TRBJ2-7	.	CASSLSLYEQYF	TGTGCCAGCAGTTTATCACTCTACGAGCAGTACTTC
TRBV20-1	.	TRBJ1-4	.	CSAKYPLTNEKLFF	TGCAGTGCTAAGTACCCGTTAACTAATGAAAAACTGTTTTTT
TRBV29-1	.	TRBJ1-1	.	CSVEDRRTEAFF	TGCAGCGTTGAAGATCGCCGGACTGAAGCTTTCTTT